This TCR beta chain was recorded in a study of blood T cell repertoires in COVID-19 (TCRdb year 2020). Concerning the study at large: Collaborator samples came from the United States, Italy and Spain and covered acute and convalescent phases of COVID-19. The material from the prospective study consisted of cDNA or gDNA derived from T cells, B-cell-depleted T cells, or PBMCs. Subjects who had been exposed to COVID-19, were actively infected with it, or had recovered from it provided the deeply sampled blood TCRbeta repertoires that made up the dataset. The repertoires were made available in a free public database intended to serve as a resource for research on the immune response to SARS-CoV-2. Samples came from the ongoing ImmuneRACE study (first 160 participants) plus 1,254 subjects from 6 global collaborators. Sample metadata almost always included a de-identified subject ID, COVID-19 status, age in years and sex. Where available, HLA class I and class II types were obtained from metadata supplied by the sample provider rather than from assay-based typing. Summary of the overall study and its limitations: Clinical and demographic metadata were provided uncurated, with the amount varying by source and participant.

CDR3 length: 14 amino acids, cysteine to phenylalanine. Just CDR3 DNA is preserved here, 42 bases in frame from base 1. The V and J ends are trimmed by 2 bases and 5 bases, leaving 11 bases between them. According to the germline V gene, CDR1 reads MNHEY and CDR2 reads SVGEGT. Worth noting for this clone: This clone's antigen is unknown. The record has no base qualities; no much larger clone is one base away.

Whole blood was collected in K2EDTA tubes by collaborating institutions according to the institutions' own protocols. For TCRbeta analysis, collaborators shipped samples as frozen whole blood, isolated PBMCs, or DNA extracted from either of those sample types. The immunoSEQ Assay, a bias-controlled multiplex PCR, was used to amplify TCRbeta CDR3 regions from genomic DNA. Per the authors' processing: Within the assay, amplification of reference gene primers was used to estimate how many nucleated cells each sample contained. To quantify the absolute abundance of each unique TCRbeta CDR3 rearrangement, sequence reads were collapsed and filtered. Productive Simpson clonality was computed per sample as the square root of Simpson's diversity index over productive rearrangements. The clones in this table, taken by TCRdb from immuneACCESS, are in-frame only. Not every clone is retained; where verified, under half of the shortfall comes from an unresolved V gene, and the cause of the rest is unknown. V and J calls and clone size follow that table, whereas D and trimming were derived from the DNA. The table for this sample lists over 100,000 clones; around 81% of them were counted only once. The ten most abundant clones make up around 4.7% of the sample.

The sequence was collected from a human donor in a cohort sampled during active or convalescent COVID-19. Sequencing was done on a sample of peripheral blood. This sequence uses TRBV6-2 or TRBV6-3 and TRBJ2-3; the D gene is possibly TRBD1, with 6 bases matching. The CDR3 here reads CASSYRQGLDTQYF. The nucleotide sequence reads as follows: TGTGCCAGCAGTTACCGGCAGGGGTTAGATACGCAGTATTTT.